This T cell receptor beta chain was obtained from a study of T-cell reconstitution after alpha-beta-depleted transplantation in children. This clonotype has more than one count but fewer than ten. What it recognizes is unknown. Unique molecular identifiers tagged the TCRbeta library. TCRdb called the PCR reads again in MiXCR, with one record for every CDR3 protein. The sample lists 500,000 to 650,000 distinct CDR3 sequences; under 15% were seen once. Study-level findings and limits: There were some patients whose high TCRbeta diversity at day 60 came from surviving recipient T cells and thymic progenitors. There were reportedly several hundred expanded graft clones from which alpha-beta T cells came about two months after transplant.

Sequences were derived from PBMCs, mostly from graft donor cells, sampled 360 days after TCRalphabeta/CD19-depleted stem cell transplant. The clonotype was recovered from a male patient aged 5 to 17 who had a stem cell transplant for acute myeloid leukemia, so the T cells may come from the graft donor.

The CDR3: CSARDRGGPSYNEQFF. DNA of the CDR3: TGCAGTGCTAGAGACCGTGGGGGTCCCTCCTACAATGAGCAGTTCTTC. The chain joins TRBV20-1 to TRBJ2-1; TRBD1 or TRBD2 may be the D gene (5 bases each). This CDR3 contains 16 residues. Trimming cost V 0 bases and J 0 bases, with 12 bases left between them. Germline CDR1 reads DFQATT; CDR2 reads SNEGSKA (reference sequence).